One sample yielded the 7 T cell receptor beta chains listed below, sequenced in a study of blood T cell repertoires in COVID-19. Generated by immunoSEQ multiplex PCR, the TCRdb table keeps only in-frame clones and is missing some. The repertoire holds fewer than 700,000 clones, with roughly 91% as singletons. The sequencing sample was made of peripheral blood. The receptor set was obtained from a woman aged 50 to 60 with COVID-19, enrolled during active disease.

The V call is TRBV7-9, the J call TRBJ2-3; 13 positions agree with TRBD2. V lost 5 bases, J lost 5 bases, and 4 bases stayed unmatched. The CDR3 totals 15 residues. Germline CDR1 is SEHNR and CDR2 is FQNEAQ (reference sequence). CDR3 sequence reads: CASSRTSGGLDTQYF. DNA of the CDR3: TGTGCCAGCAGCCGGACTAGCGGGGGTCTAGATACGCAGTATTTT.

The chain joins TRBV9 to TRBJ2-2; 12 nucleotides agree with TRBD1. After removal of 4 bases from V and 0 bases from J, the junction contained 4 bases not matched to a gene. The germline V gene encodes CDR1 SGDLS and CDR2 YYNGEE. This CDR3 contains 17 residues. As DNA, the CDR3 is TGTGCCAGCAGCCTAGGGGACAGGGGGCCGAACACCGGGGAGCTGTTTTTT. This codes for CASSLGDRGPNTGELFF.

The chain links TRBV19 to TRBJ2-4; D gene ambiguous. Germline V lookup: CDR1 LNHDA, CDR2 SQIVND (reference sequence). Trimming stripped 9 bases from V and 2 bases from J, with 11 bases between. This CDR3 has 13 amino acids. In nucleotides, the CDR3 is TGTGCCAGCGCGCTACAGTCCAAAAACATTCAGTACTTC. The encoded protein is CASALQSKNIQYF.

The V gene is TRBV12-3 or TRBV12-4, the J gene TRBJ2-3; possibly TRBD2 for D (6 bases). The CDR3 runs 12 residues. V shed 2 bases and J shed 8 bases, with 8 bases lying between them. The CDR3 nucleotides read TGTGCCAGCAGTTTAAGGCGGGGTACGCAGTATTTT. This sequence encodes CASSLRRGTQYF.

The chain has TRBV6-5 and TRBJ1-1, with D unresolved. Germline CDR1 reads MNHEY; CDR2 reads SVGAGI. CDR3 length equals 11 residues. Trimming removed 6 bases at V and 8 bases at J, with 10 bases between. This CDR3 is CASRWHYEAFF. The CDR3 DNA sequence: TGTGCCAGCAGATGGCACTACGAAGCTTTCTTT.

The chain links TRBV9 to TRBJ2-7; 8 bases fit TRBD2. The CDR3 runs 15 residues. Germline V CDR1 and CDR2: SGDLS, YYNGEE. The trim removed 7 bases at V and 0 bases at J, leaving 9 bases unmatched. The CDR3 spells CASSPRGEPSYEQYF. CDR3 DNA: TGTGCCAGCTCCCCGCGGGGGGAGCCCTCCTACGAGCAGTACTTC.

The chain joins TRBV9 to TRBJ1-2; D is unclear. Trimming removed 4 bases from V and 8 bases from J, with 21 bases in between. Germline V gene data show CDR1 as SGDLS and CDR2 as YYNGEE. This CDR3 has 15 residues. CDR3 coding DNA: TGTGCCAGCAGCCCCAGGTTTGAGAGTGTGAACGGCTACACCTTC. Translating it yields CASSPRFESVNGYTF.